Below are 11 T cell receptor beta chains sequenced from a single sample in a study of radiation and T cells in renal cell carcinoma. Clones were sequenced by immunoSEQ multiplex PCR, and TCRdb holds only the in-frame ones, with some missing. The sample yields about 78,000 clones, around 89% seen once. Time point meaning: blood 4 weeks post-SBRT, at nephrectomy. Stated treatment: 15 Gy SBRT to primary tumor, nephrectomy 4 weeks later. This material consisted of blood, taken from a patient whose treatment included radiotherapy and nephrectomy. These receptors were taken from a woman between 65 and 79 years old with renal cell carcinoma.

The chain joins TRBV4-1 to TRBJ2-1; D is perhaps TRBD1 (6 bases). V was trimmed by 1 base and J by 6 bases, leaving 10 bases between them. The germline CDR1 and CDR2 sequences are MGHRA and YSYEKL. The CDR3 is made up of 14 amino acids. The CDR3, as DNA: TGCGCCAGCAGCCAAGCTACAGGGCCCAATGAGCAGTTCTTC. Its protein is CASSQATGPNEQFF.

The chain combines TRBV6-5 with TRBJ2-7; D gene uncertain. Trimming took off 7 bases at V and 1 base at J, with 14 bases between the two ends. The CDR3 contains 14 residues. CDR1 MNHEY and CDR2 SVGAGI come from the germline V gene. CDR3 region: CASTRTGGSYEQYF. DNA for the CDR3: TGTGCCAGCACCCGTACGGGTGGGTCCTACGAGCAGTACTTC.

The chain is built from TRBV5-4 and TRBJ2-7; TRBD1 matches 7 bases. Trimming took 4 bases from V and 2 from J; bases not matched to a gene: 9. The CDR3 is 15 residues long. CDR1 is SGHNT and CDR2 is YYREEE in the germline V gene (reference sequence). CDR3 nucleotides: TGTGCCAGCAGCCCGACCAGGACAGGCCCCTACGAGCAGTACTTC. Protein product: CASSPTRTGPYEQYF. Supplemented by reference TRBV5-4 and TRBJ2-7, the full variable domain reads ETGVTQSPTHLIKTRGQQVTLRCSSQSGHNTVSWYQQALGQGPQFIFQYYREEENGRGNFPPRFSGLQFPNYSSELNVNALELDDSALYLCASSPTRTGPYEQYFGPGTRLTVT.

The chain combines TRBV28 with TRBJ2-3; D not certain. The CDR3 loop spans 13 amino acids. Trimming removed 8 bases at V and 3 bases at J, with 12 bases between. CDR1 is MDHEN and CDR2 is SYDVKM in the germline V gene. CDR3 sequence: CASRRSKTDTQYF. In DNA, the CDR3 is TGTGCCAGCCGGCGGTCGAAGACAGATACGCAGTATTTT.

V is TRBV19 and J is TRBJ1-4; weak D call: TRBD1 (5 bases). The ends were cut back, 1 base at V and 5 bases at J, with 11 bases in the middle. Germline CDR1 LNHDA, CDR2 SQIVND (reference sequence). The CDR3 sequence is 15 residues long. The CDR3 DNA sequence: TGTGCCAGTAGTATAGGCCCAGGGACGAATGAAAAACTGTTTTTT. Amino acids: CASSIGPGTNEKLFF.

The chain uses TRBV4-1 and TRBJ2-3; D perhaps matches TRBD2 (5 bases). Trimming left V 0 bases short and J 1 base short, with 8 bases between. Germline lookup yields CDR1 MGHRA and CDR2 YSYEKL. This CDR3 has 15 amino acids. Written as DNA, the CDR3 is TGCGCCAGCAGCCAAGATCCGCGGGGCACAGATACGCAGTATTTT. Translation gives CASSQDPRGTDTQYF.

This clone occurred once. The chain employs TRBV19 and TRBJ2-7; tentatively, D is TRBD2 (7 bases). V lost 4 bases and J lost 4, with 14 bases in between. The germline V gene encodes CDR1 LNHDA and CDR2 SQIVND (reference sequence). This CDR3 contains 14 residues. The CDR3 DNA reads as TGTGCCAGTAGTACCGAAGGGAGGGGGTACGAGCAGTACTTC. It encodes CASSTEGRGYEQYF.

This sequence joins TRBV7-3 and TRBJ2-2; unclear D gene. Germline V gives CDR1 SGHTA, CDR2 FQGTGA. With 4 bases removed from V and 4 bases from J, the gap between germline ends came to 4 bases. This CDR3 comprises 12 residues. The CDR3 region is CASSSATGELFF. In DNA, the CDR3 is TGTGCCAGCAGCTCAGCCACCGGGGAGCTGTTTTTT.

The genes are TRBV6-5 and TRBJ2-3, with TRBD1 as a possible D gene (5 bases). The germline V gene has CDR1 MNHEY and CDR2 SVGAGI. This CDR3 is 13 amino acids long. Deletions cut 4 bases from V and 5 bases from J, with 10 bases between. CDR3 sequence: CASSSPTGDTQYF. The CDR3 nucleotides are TGTGCCAGCAGTTCCCCTACAGGAGATACGCAGTATTTT.

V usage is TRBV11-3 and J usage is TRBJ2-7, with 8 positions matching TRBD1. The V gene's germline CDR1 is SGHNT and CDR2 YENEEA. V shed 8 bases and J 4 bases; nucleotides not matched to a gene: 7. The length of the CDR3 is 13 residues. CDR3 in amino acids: CASGDRGRYEQYF. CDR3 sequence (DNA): TGTGCCAGCGGTGACAGGGGCCGATACGAGCAGTACTTC. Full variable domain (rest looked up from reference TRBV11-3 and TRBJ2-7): EAGVVQSPRYKIIEKKQPVAFWCNPISGHNTLYWYLQNLGQGPELLIRYENEEAVDDSQLPKDRFSAERLKGVDSTLKIQPAELGDSAVYLCASGDRGRYEQYFGPGTRLTVT.

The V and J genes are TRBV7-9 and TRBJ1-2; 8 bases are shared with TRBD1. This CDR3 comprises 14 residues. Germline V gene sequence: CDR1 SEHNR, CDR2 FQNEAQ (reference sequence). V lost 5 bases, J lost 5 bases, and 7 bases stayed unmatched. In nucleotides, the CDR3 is TGTGCCAGCAGCCTGGGCCACAGGGGGTATGGCTACACCTTC. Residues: CASSLGHRGYGYTF.